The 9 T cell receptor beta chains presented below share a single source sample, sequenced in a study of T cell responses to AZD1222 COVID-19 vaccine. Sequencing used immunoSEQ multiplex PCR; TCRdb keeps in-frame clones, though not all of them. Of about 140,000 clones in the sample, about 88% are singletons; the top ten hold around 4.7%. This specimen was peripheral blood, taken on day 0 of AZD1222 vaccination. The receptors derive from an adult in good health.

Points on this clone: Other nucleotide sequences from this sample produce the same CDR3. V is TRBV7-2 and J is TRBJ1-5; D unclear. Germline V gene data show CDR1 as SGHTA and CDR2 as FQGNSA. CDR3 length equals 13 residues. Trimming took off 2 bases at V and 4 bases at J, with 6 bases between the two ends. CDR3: CASSLRGNQPQHF. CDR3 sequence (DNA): TGTGCCAGCAGCTTAAGAGGGAATCAGCCCCAGCATTTT.

CDR3 in amino acids: CASSQDWGGQGDEQYF. CDR3 nucleotides: TGTGCCAGCAGCCAAGATTGGGGGGGACAGGGAGACGAGCAGTACTTC. The chain employs TRBV14 and TRBJ2-7; the match to TRBD1 covers 9 bases. V dropped 0 bases and J dropped 5; count of bases not matched to a gene: 8. The length of the CDR3 is 16 residues. Germline CDR1 SGHDN, CDR2 FVKESK.

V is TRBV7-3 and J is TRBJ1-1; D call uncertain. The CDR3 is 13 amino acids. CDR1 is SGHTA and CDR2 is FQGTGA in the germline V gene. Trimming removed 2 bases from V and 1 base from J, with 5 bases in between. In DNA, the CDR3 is TGTGCCAGCAGCTTAGCGAGGAACACTGAAGCTTTCTTT. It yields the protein CASSLARNTEAFF.

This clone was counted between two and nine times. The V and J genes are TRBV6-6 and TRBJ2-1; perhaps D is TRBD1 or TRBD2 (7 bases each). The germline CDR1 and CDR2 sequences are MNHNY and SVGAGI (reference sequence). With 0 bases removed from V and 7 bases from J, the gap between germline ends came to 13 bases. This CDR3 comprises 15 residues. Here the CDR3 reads CASSYSQGGINEQFF. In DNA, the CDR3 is TGTGCCAGCAGTTACTCGCAGGGGGGGATTAATGAGCAGTTCTTC.

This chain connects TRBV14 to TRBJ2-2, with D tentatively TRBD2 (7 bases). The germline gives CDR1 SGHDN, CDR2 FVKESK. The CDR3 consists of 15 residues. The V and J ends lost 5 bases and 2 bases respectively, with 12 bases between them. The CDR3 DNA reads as TGTGCCAGCAGCGTCGGGGGGCTTAACACCGGGGAGCTGTTTTTT. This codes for CASSVGGLNTGELFF. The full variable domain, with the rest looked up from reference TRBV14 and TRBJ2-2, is EAGVTQFPSHSVIEKGQTVTLRCDPISGHDNLYWYRRVMGKEIKFLLHFVKESKQDESGMPNNRFLAERTGGTYSTLKVQPAELEDSGVYFCASSVGGLNTGELFFGEGSRLTVL.

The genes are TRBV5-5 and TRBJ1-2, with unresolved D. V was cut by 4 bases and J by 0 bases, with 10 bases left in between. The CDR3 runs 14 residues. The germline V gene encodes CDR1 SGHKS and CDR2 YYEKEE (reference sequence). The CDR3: CASSPDPSNYGYTF. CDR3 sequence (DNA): TGTGCCAGCAGCCCTGACCCATCTAACTATGGCTACACCTTC.

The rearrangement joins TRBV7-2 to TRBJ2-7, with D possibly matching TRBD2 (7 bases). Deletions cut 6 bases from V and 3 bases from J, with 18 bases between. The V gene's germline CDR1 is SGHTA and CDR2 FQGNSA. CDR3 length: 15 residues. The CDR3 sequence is CASSPRGAWIYEQYF. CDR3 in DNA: TGTGCCAGCAGTCCCCGGGGGGCGTGGATCTACGAGCAGTACTTC.

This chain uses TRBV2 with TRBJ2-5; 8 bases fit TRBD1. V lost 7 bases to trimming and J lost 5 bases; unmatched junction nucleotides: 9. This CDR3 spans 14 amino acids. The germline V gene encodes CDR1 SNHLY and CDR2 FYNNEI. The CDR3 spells CASTLQGAWETQYF. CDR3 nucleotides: TGTGCCAGCACGTTGCAGGGGGCATGGGAGACCCAGTACTTC.

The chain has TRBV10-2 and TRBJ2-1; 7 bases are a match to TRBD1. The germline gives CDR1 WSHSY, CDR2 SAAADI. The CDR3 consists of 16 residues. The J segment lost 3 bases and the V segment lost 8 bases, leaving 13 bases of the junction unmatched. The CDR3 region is CASRPSGTVSYNEQFF. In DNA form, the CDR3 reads TGCGCCAGCCGTCCTTCCGGGACAGTTAGCTACAATGAGCAGTTCTTC.